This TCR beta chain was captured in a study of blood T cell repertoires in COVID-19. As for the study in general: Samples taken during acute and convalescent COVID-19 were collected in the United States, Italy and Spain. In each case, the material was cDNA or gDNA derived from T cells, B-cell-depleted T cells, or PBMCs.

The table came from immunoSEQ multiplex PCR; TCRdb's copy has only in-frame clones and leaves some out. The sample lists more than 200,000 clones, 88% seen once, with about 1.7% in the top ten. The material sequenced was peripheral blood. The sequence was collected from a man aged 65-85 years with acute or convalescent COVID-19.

The CDR3 DNA follows: TGCGCCAGCAGCTTGGCTTTAATAGCTAGCGGGAGATCAGAGACCCAGTACTTC. It encodes CASSLALIASGRSETQYF. The chain employs TRBV5-1 and TRBJ2-5, with 10 nucleotides matching TRBD2. The junction had 12 bases not matched to a gene; V was cut back by 0 bases and J by 4 bases. The CDR3 extends over 18 amino acids. CDR1 and CDR2 from the germline V gene are SGHRS and YFSETQ.